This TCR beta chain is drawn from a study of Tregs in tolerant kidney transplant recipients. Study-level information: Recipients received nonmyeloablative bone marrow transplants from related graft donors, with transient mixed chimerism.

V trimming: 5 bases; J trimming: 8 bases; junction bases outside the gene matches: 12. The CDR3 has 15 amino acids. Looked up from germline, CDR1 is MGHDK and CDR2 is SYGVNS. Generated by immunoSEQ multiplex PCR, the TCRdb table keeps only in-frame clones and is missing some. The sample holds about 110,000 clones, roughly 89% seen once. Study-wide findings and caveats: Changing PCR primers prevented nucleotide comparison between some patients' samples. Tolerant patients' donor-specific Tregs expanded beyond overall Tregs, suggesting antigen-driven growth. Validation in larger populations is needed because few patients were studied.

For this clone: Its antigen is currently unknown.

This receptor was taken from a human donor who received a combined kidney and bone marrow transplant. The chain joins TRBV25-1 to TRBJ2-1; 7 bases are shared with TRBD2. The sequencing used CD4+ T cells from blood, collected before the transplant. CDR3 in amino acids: CASSLPPGLSYEQFF. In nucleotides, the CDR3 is TGTGCCAGCAGTCTCCCCCCGGGACTAAGCTATGAGCAGTTCTTC.